These 12 T cell receptor beta chains share one sample of origin, sequenced in a study of T cell repertoires in cytomegalovirus infection. TCRdb re-called the reads with MiXCR, one entry per CDR3 protein. The sample consists of fewer than 400,000 distinct CDR3 sequences, 18% of them appearing once. Sequencing used PBMCs. The receptors come from a human donor in good health (CMV status not recorded). Some clones in this sample may be carry-over from other donors' samples.

The CDR3 DNA is TGCAGCGTTAGAGCGGGAGTCTACGAGCAGTACTTC. Translated, it gives CSVRAGVYEQYF. V is TRBV20-1 and J is TRBJ2-7; TRBD2 matches 8 bases. This CDR3 spans 12 amino acids. Germline V lookup: CDR1 DFQATT, CDR2 SNEGSKA (reference sequence).

This clonotype occurred many times. This chain links TRBV7-2 with TRBJ2-3; TRBD2 aligns across 11 bases. Unmatched junction bases numbered 3, after V lost 1 base and J lost 3 bases. Per germline, CDR1 SGHTA and CDR2 FQGNSA. The CDR3 runs to 16 residues. CDR3 nucleotide sequence: TGTGCCAGCAGCTTAGTAGCGGGAGGGAGTACAGATACGCAGTATTTT. It codes for CASSLVAGGSTDTQYF.

This clonotype was picked up many times. The V and J genes are TRBV28 and TRBJ2-2, with TRBD1 matching over 10 bases. V trimming: 3 bases; J trimming: 7 bases; junction bases outside the gene matches: 8. The germline V gene encodes CDR1 MDHEN and CDR2 SYDVKM. The CDR3 is 16 amino acids. The CDR3 region is CASSFLRTGGGGELFF. CDR3 coding DNA: TGTGCCAGCAGTTTTCTTCGGACAGGGGGAGGCGGGGAGCTGTTTTTT.

This clonotype was seen more than once but under ten times. The CDR3 protein is CASAVEKTQYF. The CDR3 coding sequence is TGTGCCAGCGCGGTGGAGAAGACCCAGTACTTC. The rearrangement uses TRBV7-9 and TRBJ2-5; no reliable D call. The CDR3 spans 11 residues. Trimming shortened V by 8 bases and J by 6 bases, and 10 bases separated the two germline ends. Germline V gene lookup returns CDR1 SEHNR and CDR2 FQNEAQ (reference sequence). Full variable domain (missing parts from reference TRBV7-9 and TRBJ2-5): DTGVSQNPRHKITKRGQNVTFRCDPISEHNRLYWYRQTLGQGPEFLTYFQNEAQLEKSRLLSDRFSAERPKGSFSTLEIQRTEQGDSAMYLCASAVEKTQYFGPGTRLLVL.

Of note for this clonotype: At one of its ends the junction is not consistent with the germline gene, which may arise from a read error. For the CDR3, the DNA is TGTGCCAGCAGTTACTCGGGGACAAACTACAAGCAGTACTTC. This sequence encodes CASSYSGTNYKQYF. The chain carries TRBV6-6 and TRBJ2-7; a weak D match, TRBD1 (6 bases). The length of the CDR3 is 14 residues. The germline V gene encodes CDR1 MNHNY and CDR2 SVGAGI (reference sequence).

This clonotype showed up just a few times. The chain carries TRBV10-3 and TRBJ2-7, with D unclear. CDR3 length equals 13 residues. Per the germline V gene, CDR1 is ENHRY and CDR2 is SYGVKD. Deletions cut 6 bases from V and 2 bases from J, with 11 bases between. As DNA, the CDR3 is TGTGCCATCAGCTCACGCGGCACCTACGAGCAGTACTTC. This encodes CAISSRGTYEQYF.

The sample holds a few counts of this clonotype. The rearrangement links TRBV19 to TRBJ1-2, with no clear D. The CDR3 has 13 residues. CDR1 and CDR2 (germline): LNHDA, SQIVND (reference sequence). Trimming left V 3 bases short and J 3 bases short, with 8 bases between. The CDR3 region is CASSMGYDYGYTF. Here the CDR3 DNA reads TGTGCCAGTAGTATGGGTTACGACTATGGCTACACCTTC.

The chain joins TRBV18 to TRBJ2-7; TRBD1 might be the D (6 bases). The germline V and J ends were trimmed by 6 bases and 2 bases, with 14 bases remaining between them. The CDR3 runs to 14 residues. Germline CDR1 reads KGHSH; CDR2 reads LQKENI. The CDR3 DNA is TGTGCCAGCTCTAACAAACAGGGTCCCTACGAGCAGTACTTC. This gives the protein CASSNKQGPYEQYF.

The rearrangement joins TRBV29-1 to TRBJ2-5; 11 positions agree with TRBD2. The CDR3 length is 15 residues. The germline V gene encodes CDR1 SQVTM and CDR2 ANQGSEA. J was trimmed by 4 bases and V by 4 bases; bases with no gene match: 8. The CDR3 sequence: CSVGVAGGLGETQYF. The DNA of the CDR3 is TGCAGCGTTGGGGTAGCGGGAGGGCTAGGAGAGACCCAGTACTTC.

This clonotype was picked up a small number of times. The chain uses TRBV20-1 and TRBJ1-6; the match to TRBD1 covers 9 bases. The CDR3 loop spans 17 amino acids. The ends lost 0 bases at V and 5 bases at J; junction bases unmatched: 8. Germline assignment: CDR1 DFQATT and CDR2 SNEGSKA (reference sequence). The CDR3 nucleotides read TGCAGTGCTAGAGATCTCGGGGACAGGGAACATAATTCACCCCTCCACTTT. As protein: CSARDLGDREHNSPLHF.

This clonotype was picked up many times. The chain employs TRBV7-8 and TRBJ1-5, with D perhaps TRBD1 (6 bases). This CDR3 spans 17 amino acids. Germline assignment: CDR1 SGHVS and CDR2 FQNEAQ. With 3 bases removed from V and 4 bases from J, the gap between germline ends came to 19 bases. The CDR3 loop reads CASSLSRDTLGNQPQHF. In nucleotides, the CDR3 is TGTGCCAGCAGCTTGTCGAGGGACACTCTTGGGAATCAGCCCCAGCATTTT.

The chain links TRBV6-2 or TRBV6-3 to TRBJ2-1, with D possibly TRBD2 on 6 matching bases. Germline V gene lookup returns CDR1 MNHEY and CDR2 SVGEGT. The CDR3 runs 12 residues. With 1 base removed from V and 10 bases from J, the gap between germline ends came to 8 bases. CDR3 DNA: TGTGCCAGCAGTTACTGGCGGGAAGAGCAGTTCTTC. It encodes CASSYWREEQFF.